One and the same sample provided the 28 T cell receptor beta chains below, sequenced in a study of blood T cell repertoires in COVID-19. Produced via immunoSEQ multiplex PCR; TCRdb's table is partial and in-frame only. The sample has roughly 72,000 clones, about four fifths seen once; the top ten hold 15% to 20%. Sequenced input: peripheral blood. The receptors here all came from a man in his sixties or seventies who had recovered from COVID-19.

This clone was detected a few times. J is TRBJ2-2 and V is TRBV7-2, with a tentative D call TRBD1 (5 bases). This CDR3 spans 14 amino acids. Trimming took off 4 bases at V and 6 bases at J, with 12 bases between the two ends. Germline CDR1 reads SGHTA; CDR2 reads FQGNSA. CDR3 amino acids: CASSWNQGAGELFF. In DNA form, the CDR3 reads TGTGCCAGCAGCTGGAATCAGGGTGCCGGGGAGCTGTTTTTT.

The CDR3 coding sequence is TGTGCCAGCAGCTTCGGGTTGGCGGGACTAGACACCGGGGAGCTGTTTTTT. This translates into CASSFGLAGLDTGELFF. The chain employs TRBV5-6 and TRBJ2-2; TRBD2 aligns across 8 bases. There are 17 residues in the CDR3. V was pared by 2 bases and J by 3 bases, with 9 bases of the junction left unmatched. Per the germline V gene, CDR1 is SGHDT and CDR2 is YYEEEE.

The chain has TRBV6-5 and TRBJ2-1, with 8 bases identical to TRBD1. The CDR3 has 13 residues. Germline values: CDR1 MNHEY, CDR2 SVGAGI. Germline trimming cut 10 bases from V and 7 bases from J; bases unmatched to any gene: 9. The CDR3 region is CATEDRGTNEQFF. Written as DNA, the CDR3 is TGTGCCACCGAAGACAGGGGTACTAATGAGCAGTTCTTC.

This rearrangement joins TRBV14 to TRBJ2-7; weak D call: TRBD1 (5 bases). Looked up from germline, CDR1 is SGHDN and CDR2 is FVKESK. The CDR3 runs to 15 residues. Trimming stripped 1 base from V and 7 bases from J, with 17 bases between. The CDR3 DNA follows: TGTGCCAGCAGCCAAGCGTTTCAGTGGGGCGTTGAGCAGTACTTC. Its protein product is CASSQAFQWGVEQYF.

CDR3 DNA: TGTGCCAGCAGGGGACTAGCGGGGAACACCGGGGAGCTGTTTTTT. It is translated as CASRGLAGNTGELFF. V is TRBV2 and J is TRBJ2-2; 12 bases are shared with TRBD2. Germline CDR1 and CDR2: SNHLY and FYNNEI. CDR3 length equals 15 residues. J was trimmed by 1 base and V by 6 bases; bases with no gene match: 0.

The chain employs TRBV3-1 (or the pseudogene TRBV3-2) and TRBJ2-7; TRBD2 agrees at 7 bases. V was pared by 4 bases and J by 7 bases, with 13 bases of the junction left unmatched. Germline V CDR1 and CDR2: LGHDT, YNNKEL (reference sequence). CDR3 length: 15 residues. The chain's CDR3 is CASSLTSTTPGEQYF. CDR3 bases: TGTGCCAGCAGCCTGACTAGCACTACCCCGGGTGAGCAGTACTTC.

The gene calls are TRBV19 and TRBJ2-2, with 10 bases identical to TRBD2. The V gene end was trimmed by 2 bases and the J gene end by 6 bases; junction bases not matched to a gene: 3. The CDR3 is made up of 15 amino acids. The germline CDR1 and CDR2 sequences are LNHDA and SQIVND (reference sequence). DNA of the CDR3: TGTGCCAGTAGTATATCCCTAGCGGGAGCCGGGGAGCTGTTTTTT. This encodes CASSISLAGAGELFF. Supplemented by reference TRBV19 and TRBJ2-2, the full variable domain reads DGGITQSPKYLFRKEGQNVTLSCEQNLNHDAMYWYRQDPGQGLRLIYYSQIVNDFQKGDIAEGYSVSREKKESFPLTVTSAQKNPTAFYLCASSISLAGAGELFFGEGSRLTVL.

This clone was counted once. The chain couples TRBV15 to TRBJ2-3, with D perhaps TRBD2 (6 bases). Trimming cost V 2 bases and J 0 bases, with 18 bases left between them. CDR1 and CDR2 from the germline V gene are LNHNV and YYDKDF (reference sequence). The CDR3 spans 18 residues. The CDR3 sequence is CATSRSRDSYFSTDTQYF. The CDR3 DNA reads TGTGCCACCAGCAGATCCCGGGACTCCTACTTTAGCACAGATACGCAGTATTTT. The full variable domain, in which reference TRBV15 and TRBJ2-3 provide the parts outside the CDR3, is DAMVIQNPRYQVTQFGKPVTLSCSQTLNHNVMYWYQQKSSQAPKLLFHYYDKDFNNEADTPDNFQSRRPNTSFCFLDIRSPGLGDTAMYLCATSRSRDSYFSTDTQYFGPGTRLTVL.

This sequence joins TRBV6-6 and TRBJ2-7, with TRBD2 identical over 7 bases. Germline-derived CDR1 and CDR2 are MNHNY and SVGAGI (reference sequence). This CDR3 contains 14 residues. After removal of 6 bases from V and 4 bases from J, the junction contained 9 bases not matched to a gene. CDR3 protein: CASRDGGGFYEQYF. In DNA form, the CDR3 reads TGTGCCAGCAGGGACGGGGGAGGGTTTTACGAGCAGTACTTC.

The V call is TRBV18, the J call TRBJ1-1; D is ambiguous. Deletions cut 6 bases from V and 1 base from J, with 9 bases between. The CDR3 covers 13 residues. Per germline, CDR1 KGHSH and CDR2 LQKENI. CDR3 sequence (DNA): TGTGCCAGCTCCCCGGCAGGGAACACTGAAGCTTTCTTT. It translates to CASSPAGNTEAFF.

The V and J genes are TRBV11-3 and TRBJ2-5; no clear D. V lost 6 bases to trimming and J lost 3 bases, with 5 bases between them. Germline V gene data show CDR1 as SGHNT and CDR2 as YENEEA. This CDR3 has 11 residues. CDR3 amino acids: CASRREETQYF. The CDR3 DNA reads TGTGCCAGCAGACGCGAAGAGACCCAGTACTTC.

This clone occurred once. CDR3 amino acids: CAISLAGGSTDTQYF. CDR3 in DNA: TGTGCCATCAGTCTAGCGGGGGGGAGCACAGATACGCAGTATTTT. V is TRBV10-3 and J is TRBJ2-3; 12 bases align to TRBD2. In germline, CDR1 is ENHRY, CDR2 SYGVKD. This CDR3 contains 15 residues. With 5 bases clipped from V and 0 bases from J, the junction kept 0 bases outside the gene matches.

This clone has only a few counts. The genes are TRBV3-1 (or the pseudogene TRBV3-2) and TRBJ2-7; TRBD2 might be the D (5 bases). Germline V gene lookup returns CDR1 LGHDT and CDR2 YNNKEL (reference sequence). The V gene lost 1 base and the J gene lost 6 bases, with 7 bases spanning the gap. CDR3 length: 12 residues. CDR3 in amino acids: CASSQGLFEQYF. CDR3 sequence (DNA): TGTGCCAGCAGCCAAGGACTATTCGAGCAGTACTTC.

The chain is built from TRBV14 and TRBJ2-3; D is ambiguous. The CDR3 spans 16 residues. The V end lost 4 bases, the J end lost 5 bases, and 19 bases lay between the germline ends. Germline assignment: CDR1 SGHDN and CDR2 FVKESK. The CDR3, as DNA: TGTGCCAGCAGCCTCCTAGGCCCCGATGGCGGAGATACGCAGTATTTT. Its protein is CASSLLGPDGGDTQYF.

This chain links TRBV5-4 with TRBJ1-2, with a tentative D call TRBD1 (6 bases). The germline V gene encodes CDR1 SGHNT and CDR2 YYREEE (reference sequence). This CDR3 has 15 residues. Trimming took 7 bases from V and 5 from J, leaving 21 bases between them. The CDR3 region has the DNA TGTGCCAGCTCCCGTACGGGGGGCGCAGGTTATGGCTACACCTTC. This gives the protein CASSRTGGAGYGYTF. Drawing the rest from reference TRBV5-4 and TRBJ1-2, the complete variable domain is ETGVTQSPTHLIKTRGQQVTLRCSSQSGHNTVSWYQQALGQGPQFIFQYYREEENGRGNFPPRFSGLQFPNYSSELNVNALELDDSALYLCASSRTGGAGYGYTFGSGTRLTVV.

The table lists this clone with a few counts. V gene TRBV7-2 combines with J gene TRBJ1-5; D may be TRBD1 (5 bases). The CDR3 covers 14 residues. Trimming removed 0 bases at V and 5 bases at J, with 8 bases between. Germline V gives CDR1 SGHTA, CDR2 FQGNSA. CDR3: CASSLAGGDQPQHF. The CDR3, as DNA: TGTGCCAGCAGCTTAGCCGGAGGGGATCAGCCCCAGCATTTT.

This clone was counted only a few times. The chain uses TRBV28 and TRBJ1-6; 10 positions agree with TRBD1. There are 17 residues in the CDR3. V dropped 2 bases and J dropped 10; count of bases not matched to a gene: 11. Germline V lookup: CDR1 MDHEN, CDR2 SYDVKM. DNA of the CDR3: TGTGCCAGCAGTTTACCCTACTCGGACAGGGGGAAATCACCCCTCCACTTT. Translating it yields CASSLPYSDRGKSPLHF. Full variable domain (missing parts from reference TRBV28 and TRBJ1-6): DVKVTQSSRYLVKRTGEKVFLECVQDMDHENMFWYRQDPGLGLRLIYFSYDVKMKEKGDIPEGYSVSREKKERFSLILESASTNQTSMYLCASSLPYSDRGKSPLHFGNGTRLTVT.

The V call is TRBV19, the J call TRBJ2-3; TRBD2 matches at 9 bases. Germline CDR1 is LNHDA and CDR2 is SQIVND (reference sequence). Trimming removed 5 bases from V and 7 bases from J; junction bases left unmatched: 13. The CDR3 has 16 amino acids. The CDR3 DNA reads as TGTGCCAGTAGTCACCCGGCGGGGGGGGAAATATATACGCAGTATTTT. As protein: CASSHPAGGEIYTQYF.

V and J are TRBV11-1 and TRBJ1-1; TRBD1 aligns across 9 bases. Looked up from germline, CDR1 is SGHAT and CDR2 is FQDESV (reference sequence). V shed 5 bases, J shed 4 bases, and the junction held 8 bases outside the gene matches. This CDR3 comprises 15 residues. The CDR3: CASSPGQGTSTEAFF. CDR3 nucleotides: TGTGCCAGCAGCCCGGGACAGGGAACGAGCACTGAAGCTTTCTTT.

The chain joins TRBV19 to TRBJ2-7; maybe TRBD2 (5 bases). CDR3 length: 15 amino acids. V was clipped by 6 bases and J by 0 bases, with 15 bases between them. From germline, CDR1 is LNHDA and CDR2 SQIVND (reference sequence). CDR3: CASRTAGDSSYEQYF. The CDR3 DNA reads TGTGCCAGTAGGACGGCCGGGGATTCCTCCTACGAGCAGTACTTC.

Only a few counts were recorded for this clone. The rearrangement links TRBV6-1 to TRBJ2-3, with 7 nucleotides matching TRBD2. V trimming: 3 bases; J trimming: 1 base; junction bases outside the gene matches: 7. Germline CDR1 MNHNS, CDR2 SASEGT. The CDR3 length is 16 residues. CDR3 loop: CASSDPPAGRTDTQYF. The CDR3 nucleotides read TGTGCCAGCAGTGATCCCCCAGCGGGGCGCACAGATACGCAGTATTTT.

This clone was picked up one time. The chain uses TRBV3-1 (or the pseudogene TRBV3-2) and TRBJ1-2, with TRBD1 matching over 11 bases. Germline CDR1 reads LGHDT; CDR2 reads YNNKEL (reference sequence). This CDR3 comprises 17 residues. V lost 1 base and J lost 5; bases outside the gene matches: 9. The CDR3, as DNA: TGTGCCAGCAGCCAAGGTTGGGCACGGGACAGGGGGTATGGCTACACCTTC. Amino acid sequence: CASSQGWARDRGYGYTF.

This clone was observed once. The V call is TRBV3-1 (or the pseudogene TRBV3-2), the J call TRBJ1-2; the D is unclear. The V and J ends lost 0 bases and 9 bases respectively, with 5 bases between them. The CDR3 length is 11 residues. Looked up from germline, CDR1 is LGHDT and CDR2 is YNNKEL (reference sequence). This chain's CDR3 is CASSQDLSYTF. The CDR3, as DNA: TGTGCCAGCAGCCAAGATCTAAGCTACACCTTC.

V usage is TRBV2 and J usage is TRBJ2-3; D is perhaps TRBD1 (5 bases). Deletions cut 7 bases from V and 0 bases from J, with 14 bases between. CDR3 length: 15 amino acids. Germline V gene lookup returns CDR1 SNHLY and CDR2 FYNNEI. CDR3 protein: CASTVLGASTDTQYF. For the CDR3, the DNA is TGTGCCAGCACGGTTCTAGGGGCTAGCACAGATACGCAGTATTTT.

The chain is built from TRBV3-1 (or the pseudogene TRBV3-2) and TRBJ1-5; 9 bases fit TRBD1. This CDR3 contains 22 residues. J gave up 0 bases and V 4 bases, and 22 bases lay outside the gene matches. CDR1 is LGHDT and CDR2 is YNNKEL in the germline V gene (reference sequence). CDR3 DNA: TGTGCCAGCAGCCTCGGGACAGGGATCACTCAACCAGAGACTAATAGCAATCAGCCCCAGCATTTT. Its protein product is CASSLGTGITQPETNSNQPQHF.

This clone was seen only a few times. This sequence joins TRBV4-1 and TRBJ2-7, with a weak D call TRBD2 (5 bases). Between the trimmed V and J ends, which lost 1 base and 2 bases, there was a span of 9 bases. Germline values: CDR1 MGHRA, CDR2 YSYEKL. CDR3 length: 14 amino acids. In nucleotides, the CDR3 is TGCGCCAGCAGCCAAGTCGGGGAGCCCTACGAGCAGTACTTC. It specifies CASSQVGEPYEQYF.

This chain connects TRBV7-2 to TRBJ1-6, with D unresolved. The CDR3 contains 17 residues. Germline V gene lookup returns CDR1 SGHTA and CDR2 FQGNSA. V dropped 5 bases and J dropped 0 bases, with 14 bases sitting between them. CDR3 coding DNA: TGTGCCAGCAGCATGGTCCCAGCTAGCTCCTATAATTCACCCCTCCACTTT. Translation: CASSMVPASSYNSPLHF.

This rearrangement joins TRBV2 to TRBJ2-5; possible D gene TRBD2, 7 bases. Germline CDR1 is SNHLY and CDR2 is FYNNEI. The ends were cut back, 8 bases at V and 2 bases at J, with 12 bases in the middle. This CDR3 region has 13 residues. The CDR3 DNA reads TGTGCCAGCCTGGGGGGGCTTCAAGAGACCCAGTACTTC. Translating it yields CASLGGLQETQYF.